The rows below give T cell receptor beta chains drawn from one sample of a study of OX40 agonist ivuxolimab in advanced cancers. Only in-frame clones appear in the TCRdb table, and some are missing; sequencing was by immunoSEQ multiplex PCR. The sample records about 93,000 clones, under 95% being singletons. The material was CD4+ or CD8+ T cells sorted from blood, obtained in a trial of the OX40 agonist ivuxolimab. The receptors shown here come from an adult with an advanced solid tumor such as melanoma, head and neck, liver or kidney cancer. Each CDR3 is given with its conserved first and last residue. A D gene is named only where the DNA matches it firmly. Part of the rows lack a size; the others show once, few, many or a class for expanded clones.

cdr3_aa cdr3_nt j_call clone_size v_call d_call
CASSSSPAIRYEQYF TGTGCCAGCAGCTCGTCCCCGGCTATCCGATACGAGCAGTACTTC TRBJ2-7 NA TRBV5-6 NA
CASSSAQGEYTEAFF TGCGCCAGCAGCTCAGCACAGGGGGAGTACACTGAAGCTTTCTTT TRBJ1-1 NA TRBV5-1 TRBD1
CAWAPGLLGAQYF TGTGCCTGGGCCCCGGGACTCCTGGGGGCCCAGTACTTC TRBJ2-5 NA TRBV30 NA
CAISESGTGGITF TGTGCCATCAGTGAGTCGGGGACAGGGGGCATTACCTTC TRBJ1-2 NA TRBV10-3 TRBD1
CASSLGLAGAQETQYF TGTGCCAGCAGCTTAGGACTAGCGGGGGCCCAAGAGACCCAGTACTTC TRBJ2-5 NA TRBV7-6 TRBD2
CASSQVLDTGELFF TGCGCCAGCAGCCAAGTTCTGGACACCGGGGAGCTGTTTTTT TRBJ2-2 NA TRBV4-1 NA
CASAARGIENIQYF TGCGCCAGCGCGGCGCGGGGGATCGAAAACATTCAGTACTTC TRBJ2-4 NA TRBV10-2 TRBD2
CASSLADRGDTQYF TGCGCCAGCAGCCTCGCAGACAGAGGAGATACGCAGTATTTT TRBJ2-3 NA TRBV4-1 NA
CATGQPDEKLFF TGTGCCACGGGACAGCCAGACGAAAAACTGTTTTTT TRBJ1-4 NA TRBV10-3 TRBD1
CASSQQELGNTEAFF TGTGCCAGCAGTCAACAGGAGCTGGGGAACACTGAAGCTTTCTTT TRBJ1-1 once TRBV6-1 NA
CASNRQGGAGNTIYF TGTGCCAGCAATCGACAGGGGGGAGCTGGAAACACCATATATTTT TRBJ1-3 NA TRBV7-9 TRBD1
CASSYSLAGGPNEQFF TGTGCCAGCAGTTACTCATTAGCGGGAGGGCCTAATGAGCAGTTCTTC TRBJ2-1 once TRBV6-6 TRBD2
CATSRDVRFEQYF TGTGCCACCAGCAGAGATGTCAGGTTCGAGCAGTACTTC TRBJ2-7 NA TRBV15 NA
CAWNILAGGLGQFF TGTGCCTGGAATATTTTAGCGGGAGGGCTCGGGCAGTTCTTC TRBJ2-1 NA TRBV30 TRBD2
CASSQRETQYF TGTGCCAGCAGCCAAAGAGAGACCCAGTACTTC TRBJ2-5 NA TRBV6-6 NA
CASAANTEAFF TGTGCCAGCGCAGCGAACACTGAAGCTTTCTTT TRBJ1-1 NA TRBV6-6 NA